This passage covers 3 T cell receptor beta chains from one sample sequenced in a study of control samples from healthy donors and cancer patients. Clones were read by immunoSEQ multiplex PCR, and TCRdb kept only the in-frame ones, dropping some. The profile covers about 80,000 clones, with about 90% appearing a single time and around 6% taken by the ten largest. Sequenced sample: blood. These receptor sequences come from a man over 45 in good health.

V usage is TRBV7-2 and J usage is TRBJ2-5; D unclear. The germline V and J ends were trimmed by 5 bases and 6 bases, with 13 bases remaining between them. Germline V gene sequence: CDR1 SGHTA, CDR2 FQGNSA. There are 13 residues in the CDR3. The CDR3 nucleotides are TGTGCCAGCAGCCGAACGATAGTACAGACCCAGTACTTC. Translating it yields CASSRTIVQTQYF.

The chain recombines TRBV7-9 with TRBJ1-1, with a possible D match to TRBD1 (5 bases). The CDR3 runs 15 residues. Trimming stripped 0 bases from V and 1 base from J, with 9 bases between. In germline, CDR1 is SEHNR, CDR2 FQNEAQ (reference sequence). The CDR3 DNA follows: TGTGCCAGCAGCTTAGCCGGGGGGGGGAACACTGAAGCTTTCTTT. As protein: CASSLAGGGNTEAFF.

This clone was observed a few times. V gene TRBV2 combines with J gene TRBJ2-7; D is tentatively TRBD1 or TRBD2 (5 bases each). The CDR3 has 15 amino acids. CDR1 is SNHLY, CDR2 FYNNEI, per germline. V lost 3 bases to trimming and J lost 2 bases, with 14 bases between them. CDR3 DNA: TGTGCCAGCAGTGAGGGGGACCCTCGGGCCTACGAGCAGTACTTC. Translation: CASSEGDPRAYEQYF.